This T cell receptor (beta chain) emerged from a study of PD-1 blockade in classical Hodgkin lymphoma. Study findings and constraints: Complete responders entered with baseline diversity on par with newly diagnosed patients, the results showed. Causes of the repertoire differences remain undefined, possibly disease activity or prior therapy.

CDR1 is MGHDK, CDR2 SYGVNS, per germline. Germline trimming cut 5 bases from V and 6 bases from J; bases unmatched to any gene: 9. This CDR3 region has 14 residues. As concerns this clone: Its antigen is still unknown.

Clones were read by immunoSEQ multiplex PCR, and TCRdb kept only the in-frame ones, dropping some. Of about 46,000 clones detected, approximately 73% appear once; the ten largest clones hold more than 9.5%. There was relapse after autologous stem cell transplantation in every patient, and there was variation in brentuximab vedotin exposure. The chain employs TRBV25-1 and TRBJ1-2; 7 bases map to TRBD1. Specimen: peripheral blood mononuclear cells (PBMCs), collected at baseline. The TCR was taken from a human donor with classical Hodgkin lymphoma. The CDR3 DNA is TGTGCCAGCAGTATCTCCGGGACAGTCAATGGCTACACCTTC. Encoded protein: CASSISGTVNGYTF.